Presented here are 30 T cell receptor beta chains from one specimen sequenced in a study of shared clonotypes between healthy human individuals. Data came from immunoSEQ multiplex PCR; TCRdb stores just in-frame clones and leaves some out. Among about 490,000 clones listed, 79% were seen once. Sequenced sample: PBMCs. Every receptor here comes from a woman between 35 and 50 years old in good health. Some clones in this sample may be carry-over from other donors' samples.

This clone has just a few counts. This rearrangement joins TRBV5-1 to TRBJ2-2; no clear D. V lost 0 bases, J lost 2 bases, and 5 bases lay in between. Germline V gives CDR1 SGHRS, CDR2 YFSETQ. This CDR3 is 14 amino acids long. CDR3 DNA sequence: TGCGCCAGCAGCTTGGCCTCAAACACCGGGGAGCTGTTTTTT. Its translation: CASSLASNTGELFF. The full variable domain, completed using reference TRBV5-1 and TRBJ2-2, is KAGVTQTPRYLIKTRGQQVTLSCSPISGHRSVSWYQQTPGQGLQFLFEYFSETQRNKGNFPGRFSGRQFSNSRSEMNVSTLELGDSALYLCASSLASNTGELFFGEGSRLTVL.

The chain uses TRBV18 and TRBJ1-3; unclear D gene. This CDR3 region has 17 residues. Germline V gene data show CDR1 as KGHSH and CDR2 as LQKENI. V lost 3 bases and J 0 bases, leaving 15 bases between the germline ends. The CDR3 coding sequence is TGTGCCAGCTCACCTATAGTGGTGGAACACTCTGGAAACACCATATATTTT. Protein: CASSPIVVEHSGNTIYF.

The chain carries TRBV11-2 and TRBJ2-2; D remains ambiguous. Germline V gene data show CDR1 as SGHAT and CDR2 as FQNNGV. The CDR3 sequence is 13 residues long. Trimming removed 1 base from V and 4 bases from J, with 4 bases in between. The CDR3 sequence is CASSLAPTGELFF. CDR3 nucleotides: TGTGCCAGCAGCTTAGCTCCCACCGGGGAGCTGTTTTTT.

To note about this clone: The same CDR3 is also encoded by other DNA sequences in this sample. The chain combines TRBV10-3 with TRBJ2-7; D call uncertain. The germline V and J ends were trimmed by 1 base and 6 bases, with 4 bases remaining between them. The CDR3 contains 11 residues. CDR1 ENHRY and CDR2 SYGVKD come from the germline V gene. The CDR3 sequence is CAISELTEQYF. The CDR3 DNA is TGTGCCATCAGTGAGTTGACCGAGCAGTACTTC.

This rearrangement joins TRBV5-8 to TRBJ2-7, with D tentatively TRBD2 (7 bases). Germline lookup yields CDR1 SGHTS and CDR2 YDEGEE. Trimming took off 0 bases at V and 0 bases at J, with 22 bases between the two ends. The CDR3 has 19 residues. The chain's CDR3 is CASSLGGLAERENSYEQYF. The CDR3 DNA follows: TGTGCCAGCAGCTTGGGGGGGCTAGCGGAAAGGGAAAACTCCTACGAGCAGTACTTC.

This clone was observed a handful of times. The V call is TRBV7-3, the J call TRBJ2-7, with 15 bases matching TRBD2. Germline V gene sequence: CDR1 SGHTA, CDR2 FQGTGA. V shed 5 bases, J shed 4 bases, and the junction held 9 bases outside the gene matches. The CDR3 totals 17 residues. CDR3 DNA: TGTGCCAGCAGCGAAGGGGGACTAGCGGGAGGTGCTTACGAGCAGTACTTC. It encodes CASSEGGLAGGAYEQYF.

The V and J genes are TRBV9 and TRBJ2-3; 9 bases are shared with TRBD2. The V gene's germline CDR1 is SGDLS and CDR2 YYNGEE. Trimming took 0 bases from V and 3 from J; bases not matched to a gene: 2. The CDR3 has 15 residues. The CDR3 loop reads CASSVGSGSTDTQYF. DNA of the CDR3: TGTGCCAGCAGCGTAGGTAGCGGGAGTACAGATACGCAGTATTTT.

As DNA, the CDR3 is TGTGCCAGCAGTTCCGGGACAGAGGGCTTCCCTACGGAGTCAGATACGCAGTATTTT. This gives the protein CASSSGTEGFPTESDTQYF. This rearrangement joins TRBV28 to TRBJ2-3; 7 nucleotides line up with TRBD1. With 4 bases clipped from V and 4 bases from J, the junction kept 20 bases outside the gene matches. The CDR3 sequence is 19 residues long. Per the germline V gene, CDR1 is MDHEN and CDR2 is SYDVKM.

Here the CDR3 DNA reads TGTGCCAGCACGGAGGGGGGTAACTATGGCTACACCTTC. Residues: CASTEGGNYGYTF. The chain is built from TRBV6-5 and TRBJ1-2; D possibly corresponds to TRBD1 (6 bases). Germline lookup yields CDR1 MNHEY and CDR2 SVGAGI. The CDR3 length is 13 residues. Trimming took 7 bases from V and 1 from J, leaving 10 bases between them.

On this clone: One base separates it from a far larger clone, so it is likely a read error. The same CDR3 can be traced to other DNA sequences in this sample. CDR3 sequence reads: CASSLGGGANQPQHF. DNA of the CDR3: TGTGCCAGCAGCTTAGGCGGCGGGGCCAACCAGCCCCAGCATTTT. V is TRBV11-2 and J is TRBJ1-5; D might be TRBD1 (5 bases). CDR1 and CDR2 from the germline V gene are SGHAT and FQNNGV. This CDR3 has 15 amino acids. V lost 1 base to trimming and J lost 7 bases, with 14 bases between them.

This chain links TRBV5-1 with TRBJ2-3; 7 bases match TRBD1. J was trimmed by 0 bases and V by 0 bases; bases with no gene match: 4. This CDR3 is built from 16 residues. Germline V CDR1 and CDR2: SGHRS, YFSETQ. The CDR3 DNA is TGCGCCAGCAGCTTGGCCGACAGGGCTAGCACAGATACGCAGTATTTT. It is translated as CASSLADRASTDTQYF.

The rearrangement links TRBV9 to TRBJ2-5; D may correspond to TRBD1 or TRBD2 (5 bases each). CDR1 SGDLS and CDR2 YYNGEE come from the germline V gene. This CDR3 has 16 amino acids. V was trimmed by 4 bases and J by 3 bases, leaving 19 bases between them. The CDR3 is CASSTRGWGPKETQYF. Here the CDR3 DNA reads TGTGCCAGCAGCACCAGAGGGTGGGGACCGAAAGAGACCCAGTACTTC.

The chain recombines TRBV7-8 with TRBJ1-1; TRBD1 matches at 8 bases. Trimming cost V 8 bases and J 6 bases; bases outside gene matches: 11. The CDR3 runs 14 residues. The germline V gene encodes CDR1 SGHVS and CDR2 FQNEAQ. The CDR3 DNA is TGTGCCAGCTATCTTCTGACAGGGGCCTCTGAAGCTTTCTTT. Its protein product is CASYLLTGASEAFF. Combining the CDR3 with reference TRBV7-8 and TRBJ1-1 gives the whole variable domain GAGVSQSPRYKVAKRGQDVALRCDPISGHVSLFWYQQALGQGPEFLTYFQNEAQLDKSGLPSDRFFAERPEGSVSTLKIQRTQQEDSAVYLCASYLLTGASEAFFGQGTRLTVV.

This clone has a handful of counts. This chain's CDR3 is CASSDEQGGYEQYF. DNA of the CDR3: TGTGCCAGCAGTGACGAGCAGGGAGGATACGAGCAGTACTTC. The chain joins TRBV2 to TRBJ2-7, with a weak D call TRBD2 (6 bases). Trimming left V 3 bases short and J 4 bases short, with 13 bases between. The CDR3 totals 14 residues. The V gene's germline CDR1 is SNHLY and CDR2 FYNNEI. The variable domain in full, with the rest retrieved from reference TRBV2 and TRBJ2-7, is EPEVTQTPSHQVTQMGQEVILRCVPISNHLYFYWYRQILGQKVEFLVSFYNNEISEKSEIFDDQFSVERPDGSNFTLKIRSTKLEDSAMYFCASSDEQGGYEQYFGPGTRLTVT.

The V gene is TRBV5-1, the J gene TRBJ1-2, with TRBD1 matching 7 bases. This CDR3 has 15 residues. The germline CDR1 and CDR2 sequences are SGHRS and YFSETQ. Losses at the gene ends were 9 bases for V and 7 bases for J; bases not matched to a gene: 18. This CDR3 reads CATTRDRNALGGYTF. The CDR3 DNA reads as TGCGCCACCACTAGGGACAGAAACGCGCTGGGTGGCTACACCTTC. The full variable domain, with the rest looked up from reference TRBV5-1 and TRBJ1-2, is KAGVTQTPRYLIKTRGQQVTLSCSPISGHRSVSWYQQTPGQGLQFLFEYFSETQRNKGNFPGRFSGRQFSNSRSEMNVSTLELGDSALYLCATTRDRNALGGYTFGSGTRLTVV.

This chain links TRBV14 with TRBJ1-2; no clear D gene. This CDR3 is built from 17 residues. The ends were cut back, 1 base at V and 1 base at J, with 16 bases in the middle. The germline V gene encodes CDR1 SGHDN and CDR2 FVKESK. The DNA of the CDR3 is TGTGCCAGCAGCCAAGCGGGAGGCAAAGCCCTTAACTATGGCTACACCTTC. Amino acids: CASSQAGGKALNYGYTF. Looking up the rest from reference TRBV14 and TRBJ1-2 gives the full variable domain: EAGVTQFPSHSVIEKGQTVTLRCDPISGHDNLYWYRRVMGKEIKFLLHFVKESKQDESGMPNNRFLAERTGGTYSTLKVQPAELEDSGVYFCASSQAGGKALNYGYTFGSGTRLTVV.

This clone was detected a few times. This chain joins TRBV5-1 and TRBJ2-7; D is perhaps TRBD2 (6 bases). The V gene's germline CDR1 is SGHRS and CDR2 YFSETQ. CDR3 length equals 14 residues. Trimming pared 5 bases from V and 2 bases from J, leaving 14 bases between. The CDR3 DNA sequence: TGCGCCAGCAGGAGGGACTTTAATACCTACGAGCAGTACTTC. It yields the protein CASRRDFNTYEQYF.

In its sample, this clone was seen a few times. The gene calls are TRBV19 and TRBJ2-3; D ambiguous. This CDR3 contains 14 residues. Trimming removed 7 bases from V and 1 base from J, with 12 bases in between. Per the germline V gene, CDR1 is LNHDA and CDR2 is SQIVND (reference sequence). The DNA of the CDR3 is TGTGCCAGTACCCAATCCCCCGGCACAGATACGCAGTATTTT. Translated, it gives CASTQSPGTDTQYF.

The chain couples TRBV18 to TRBJ1-5; 7 nucleotides line up with TRBD1. The trim removed 4 bases at V and 5 bases at J, leaving 8 bases unmatched. Germline V lookup: CDR1 KGHSH, CDR2 LQKENI. The CDR3 consists of 15 residues. The CDR3 DNA is TGTGCCAGCTCACGAACAGGGGCCTGGGATCAGCCCCAGCATTTT. It encodes CASSRTGAWDQPQHF.

This chain uses TRBV11-1 with TRBJ2-5, with no clear D. V was pared by 3 bases and J by 5 bases, with 10 bases between. The CDR3 has 13 amino acids. From germline, CDR1 is SGHAT and CDR2 FQDESV (reference sequence). CDR3 sequence reads: CASSFGFGETQYF. CDR3 bases: TGTGCCAGCAGCTTCGGGTTCGGGGAGACCCAGTACTTC.

This chain connects TRBV5-1 to TRBJ2-6; D gene ambiguous. The CDR3 consists of 15 residues. Looked up from germline, CDR1 is SGHRS and CDR2 is YFSETQ. V lost 0 bases and J 2 bases, leaving 6 bases between the germline ends. The CDR3 nucleotides are TGCGCCAGCAGCTTGGAAGGGACTGGGGCCAACGTCCTGACTTTC. Translating it yields CASSLEGTGANVLTF. Complete variable domain (other parts from reference TRBV5-1 and TRBJ2-6): KAGVTQTPRYLIKTRGQQVTLSCSPISGHRSVSWYQQTPGQGLQFLFEYFSETQRNKGNFPGRFSGRQFSNSRSEMNVSTLELGDSALYLCASSLEGTGANVLTFGAGSRLTVL.

The genes are TRBV25-1 and TRBJ1-2, with 9 bases aligning to TRBD1. Trimming cost V 4 bases and J 1 base; bases outside gene matches: 4. CDR1 MGHDK and CDR2 SYGVNS come from the germline V gene. This CDR3 region has 15 residues. This chain's CDR3 is CASSAGTGFNYGYTF. The CDR3 bases are TGTGCCAGCAGTGCCGGGACAGGGTTTAACTATGGCTACACCTTC.

The V and J genes are TRBV15 and TRBJ2-5, with D possibly TRBD2 on 6 matching bases. The CDR3 extends over 12 amino acids. Germline CDR1 is LNHNV and CDR2 is YYDKDF (reference sequence). Deletions cut 0 bases from V and 9 bases from J, with 8 bases between. The CDR3 region is CATSRETSSQYF. In DNA, the CDR3 is TGTGCCACCAGCAGAGAAACTAGCTCCCAGTACTTC.

The chain employs TRBV18 and TRBJ2-3; unclear D gene. Germline CDR1 KGHSH, CDR2 LQKENI. CDR3 length: 14 residues. V lost 6 bases to trimming and J lost 6 bases, with 16 bases between them. The CDR3 coding sequence is TGTGCCAGCTCGCCTCCTGTAGGGATGGATACGCAGTATTTT. Translated, it gives CASSPPVGMDTQYF.

The chain couples TRBV27 to TRBJ2-1; the D gene is possibly TRBD1 (6 bases). The CDR3 sequence is 15 residues long. From germline, CDR1 is MNHEY and CDR2 SMNVEV (reference sequence). Deletions cut 4 bases from V and 8 bases from J, with 18 bases between. CDR3 in DNA: TGTGCCAGCAGTTGGGGGCTAGGCTCCTTCCATGAGCAGTTCTTC. This sequence encodes CASSWGLGSFHEQFF.

The chain recombines TRBV29-1 with TRBJ1-4, with unresolved D. This CDR3 spans 13 amino acids. The germline gives CDR1 SQVTM, CDR2 ANQGSEA. Trimming took 4 bases from V and 4 from J, leaving 10 bases between them. CDR3 in DNA: TGCAGCGTTGCACCACGCCTTAATGAAAAACTGTTTTTT. Its protein is CSVAPRLNEKLFF.

The chain links TRBV18 to TRBJ1-3; D unclear. V was shortened by 4 bases and J by 0 bases, with 16 bases between the two germline ends. The germline V gene has CDR1 KGHSH and CDR2 LQKENI. The CDR3 is made up of 17 amino acids. The DNA for the CDR3 is TGTGCCAGCTCACAACCCCCCTACGGTGACTCTGGAAACACCATATATTTT. Translating gives CASSQPPYGDSGNTIYF.

This clone was found once. The chain recombines TRBV4-2 with TRBJ2-5; D may match TRBD1 or TRBD2 (5 bases each). Germline V gene sequence: CDR1 LGHNA, CDR2 YNFKEQ. Trimming removed 4 bases at V and 2 bases at J, with 8 bases between. The CDR3 spans 13 residues. The CDR3 DNA reads TGTGCCAGCAGCCGGGACCTACAAGAGACCCAGTACTTC. It encodes CASSRDLQETQYF.

The V call is TRBV18, the J call TRBJ2-6, with no clear D. Germline CDR1 is KGHSH and CDR2 is LQKENI. V dropped 1 base and J dropped 0 bases, with 13 bases sitting between them. The CDR3 is made up of 18 amino acids. CDR3 sequence: CASSPRSRGSSGANVLTF. The CDR3 DNA sequence: TGTGCCAGCTCACCACGGTCTCGCGGCAGCTCTGGGGCCAACGTCCTGACTTTC.

This clone was recorded a few times. The chain couples TRBV19 to TRBJ2-5; weak D call: TRBD1 (5 bases). The CDR3 consists of 13 residues. Germline V lookup: CDR1 LNHDA, CDR2 SQIVND (reference sequence). V shed 5 bases and J shed 5 bases, with 12 bases lying between them. The chain's CDR3 is CASSGRVWETQYF. CDR3 sequence (DNA): TGTGCCAGTAGTGGCAGGGTTTGGGAGACCCAGTACTTC.